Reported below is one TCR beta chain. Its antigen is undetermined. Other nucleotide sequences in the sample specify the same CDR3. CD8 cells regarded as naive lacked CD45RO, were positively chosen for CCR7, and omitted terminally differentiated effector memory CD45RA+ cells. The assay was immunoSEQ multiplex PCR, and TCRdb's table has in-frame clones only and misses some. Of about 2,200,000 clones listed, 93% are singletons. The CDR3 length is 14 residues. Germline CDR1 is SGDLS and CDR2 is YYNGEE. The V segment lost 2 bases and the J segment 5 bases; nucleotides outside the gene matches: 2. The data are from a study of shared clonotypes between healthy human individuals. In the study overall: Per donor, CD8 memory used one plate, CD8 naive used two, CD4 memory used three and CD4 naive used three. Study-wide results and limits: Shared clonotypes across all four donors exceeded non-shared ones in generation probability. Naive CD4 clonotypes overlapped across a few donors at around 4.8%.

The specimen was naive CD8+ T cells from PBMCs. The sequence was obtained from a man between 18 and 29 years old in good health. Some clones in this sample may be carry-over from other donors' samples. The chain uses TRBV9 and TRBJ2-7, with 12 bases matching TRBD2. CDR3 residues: CASSVGLAGHEQYF. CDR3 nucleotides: TGTGCCAGCAGCGTGGGACTAGCGGGCCACGAGCAGTACTTC. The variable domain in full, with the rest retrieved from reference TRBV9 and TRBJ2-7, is DSGVTQTPKHLITATGQRVTLRCSPRSGDLSVYWYQQSLDQGLQFLIQYYNGEERAKGNILERFSAQQFPDLHSELNLSSLELGDSALYFCASSVGLAGHEQYFGPGTRLTVT.